Shown below are 8 T cell receptor beta chains from a single sample sequenced in a study of blood T cell repertoires in COVID-19. Some clones are missing from TCRdb's copy, which holds only in-frame ones; the method was immunoSEQ multiplex PCR. The sample shows around 53,000 clones, 77% of them seen only once. The sequencing sample was made of peripheral blood. The receptors stem from a man in his 70s with active or convalescent COVID-19.

The J gene is TRBJ2-3, the V gene TRBV24-1; D is possibly TRBD1 (5 bases). V was pared by 1 base and J by 4 bases, with 14 bases between. Germline V gene sequence: CDR1 KGHDR, CDR2 SFDVKD. This CDR3 region has 16 residues. CDR3 bases: TGTGCCACCAGTGATTTTAGGGGTGGCTTCGCAGATACGCAGTATTTT. Translated: CATSDFRGGFADTQYF.

The V call is TRBV11-3, the J call TRBJ2-7, with D possibly matching TRBD2 (6 bases). Per germline, CDR1 SGHNT and CDR2 YENEEA. This CDR3 spans 15 amino acids. Deletions cut 1 base from V and 5 bases from J, with 15 bases between. The CDR3 nucleotides are TGTGCCAGCAGCTTAGGTACTAGCAGGGTCGACGAGCAGTACTTC. It specifies CASSLGTSRVDEQYF.

J is TRBJ2-3 and V is TRBV7-9; possibly TRBD2 for D (7 bases). The CDR3 has 16 residues. CDR1 is SEHNR and CDR2 is FQNEAQ in the germline V gene (reference sequence). Trimming left V 1 base short and J 5 bases short, with 16 bases between. The CDR3 coding sequence is TGTGCCAGCAGCTTAGAGGGGGGGCTTCCCCTAGATACGCAGTATTTT. Amino acids: CASSLEGGLPLDTQYF. The variable domain in full, with the rest retrieved from reference TRBV7-9 and TRBJ2-3, is DTGVSQNPRHKITKRGQNVTFRCDPISEHNRLYWYRQTLGQGPEFLTYFQNEAQLEKSRLLSDRFSAERPKGSFSTLEIQRTEQGDSAMYLCASSLEGGLPLDTQYFGPGTRLTVL.

This chain connects TRBV24-1 to TRBJ1-2; 11 positions agree with TRBD1. This CDR3 region has 18 residues. V lost 3 bases to trimming and J lost 6 bases; unmatched junction nucleotides: 14. The germline V gene has CDR1 KGHDR and CDR2 SFDVKD. CDR3 bases: TGTGCCACCAGTGATAGAAGGACAGGGGGCGCAGGAGGAGATGGCTACACCTTC. Its protein product is CATSDRRTGGAGGDGYTF.

This sequence joins TRBV4-1 and TRBJ1-1; no firm D call. CDR1 and CDR2 from the germline V gene are MGHRA and YSYEKL. The CDR3 contains 15 residues. The ends were cut back, 3 bases at V and 2 bases at J, with 13 bases in the middle. The CDR3 nucleotides are TGCGCCAGCAGCCATAGTATCCGGGGTAACACTGAAGCTTTCTTT. Translating gives CASSHSIRGNTEAFF.

V is TRBV5-1 and J is TRBJ2-3; the match to TRBD2 covers 9 bases. The CDR3 has 14 amino acids. The germline V gene encodes CDR1 SGHRS and CDR2 YFSETQ. V gave up 3 bases and J gave up 1 base; unmatched junction bases: 0. The CDR3 nucleotides are TGCGCCAGCAGCTCTAGCGGGGGCACAGATACGCAGTATTTT. Its protein is CASSSSGGTDTQYF.

The CDR3 sequence: CASSRDRGYQPQHF. The CDR3 coding sequence is TGTGCCAGCAGTAGGGACAGGGGGTATCAGCCCCAGCATTTT. The chain employs TRBV2 and TRBJ1-5, with 11 positions matching TRBD1. Germline V gene data show CDR1 as SNHLY and CDR2 as FYNNEI. V trimming: 5 bases; J trimming: 5 bases; junction bases outside the gene matches: 2. This CDR3 contains 14 residues.

The chain carries TRBV6-5 and TRBJ1-5, with 8 bases fitting TRBD1. This CDR3 spans 15 amino acids. V shed 0 bases, J shed 9 bases, and the junction held 7 bases outside the gene matches. CDR1 MNHEY and CDR2 SVGAGI come from the germline V gene. The chain's CDR3 is CASSYSSDRGSPQHF. The CDR3 DNA is TGTGCCAGCAGTTACTCGTCCGACAGGGGATCGCCCCAGCATTTT.